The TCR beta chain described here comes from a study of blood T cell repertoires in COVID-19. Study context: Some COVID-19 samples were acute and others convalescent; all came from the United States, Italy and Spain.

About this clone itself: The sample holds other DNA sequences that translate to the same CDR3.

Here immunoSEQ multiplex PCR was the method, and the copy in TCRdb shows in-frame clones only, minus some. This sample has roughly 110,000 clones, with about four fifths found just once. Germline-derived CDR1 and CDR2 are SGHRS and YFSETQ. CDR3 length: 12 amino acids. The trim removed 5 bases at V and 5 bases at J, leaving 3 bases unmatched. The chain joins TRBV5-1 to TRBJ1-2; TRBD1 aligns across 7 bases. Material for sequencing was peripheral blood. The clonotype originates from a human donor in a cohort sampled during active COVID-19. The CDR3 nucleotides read TGCGCCAGCAGTTTACAGGGGTATGGCTACACCTTC. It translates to CASSLQGYGYTF.